What follows are 18 T cell receptor beta chains derived from one specimen sequenced in a study of Ad26.COV2.S vaccination and SARS-CoV-2 variants. Generated by immunoSEQ multiplex PCR, the TCRdb table keeps only in-frame clones and is missing some. Of around 340,000 clones listed, around 89% are singletons. Regarding treatment: around 19 received Ad26.COV2.S at low or high dose, single or two shots; about 5 received placebo; per-sample allocation not given. Each sample was drawn 63 days after the first injection (of vaccine or placebo). The specimen comprised peripheral blood, sampled in a trial of Ad26.COV2.S vaccine versus placebo. The receptors were gathered from a person aged 18 to 65 who received the Ad26.COV2.S COVID-19 vaccine or a placebo.

J is TRBJ1-5 and V is TRBV28, with 12 bases aligning to TRBD1. The CDR3 runs to 18 residues. Germline CDR1 MDHEN, CDR2 SYDVKM. V was clipped by 5 bases and J by 2 bases; unmatched bases: 10. CDR3: CASSTGTGGVRGNQPQHF. DNA of the CDR3: TGTGCCAGCAGTACCGGGACAGGGGGCGTGAGAGGCAATCAGCCCCAGCATTTT.

The V call is TRBV5-1, the J call TRBJ2-2; 8 bases fit TRBD2. CDR3 length: 17 amino acids. The V gene's germline CDR1 is SGHRS and CDR2 YFSETQ. Trimming at V came to 0 bases and at J to 4 bases, leaving 8 bases not matched to a gene. This CDR3 reads CASSLGPAGVSTGELFF. CDR3 bases: TGCGCCAGCAGCTTGGGCCCAGCGGGAGTTAGCACCGGGGAGCTGTTTTTT.

The chain links TRBV6-2 or TRBV6-3 to TRBJ1-1; 7 positions agree with TRBD1. The germline V gene has CDR1 MNHEY and CDR2 SVGEGT. The CDR3 covers 14 residues. V trimming: 5 bases; J trimming: 1 base; junction bases outside the gene matches: 4. CDR3 sequence (DNA): TGTGCCAGCAGTCCAAACAGGGGGAACACTGAAGCTTTCTTT. It yields the protein CASSPNRGNTEAFF.

This CDR3 is CASSPSGAHYNEQFF. In DNA, the CDR3 is TGTGCCAGCAGCCCGAGCGGGGCTCACTACAATGAGCAGTTCTTC. The V and J genes are TRBV7-2 and TRBJ2-1; TRBD2 matches at 7 bases. With V trimmed by 5 bases and J by 3 bases, 7 bases remained unmatched. CDR3 length equals 15 residues. CDR1 is SGHTA, CDR2 FQGNSA, per germline.

V gene TRBV19 combines with J gene TRBJ1-5, with D perhaps matching TRBD1 (5 bases). The CDR3 covers 12 residues. Germline CDR1 and CDR2: LNHDA and SQIVND (reference sequence). V was shortened by 5 bases and J by 9 bases, with 11 bases between the two germline ends. The CDR3 reads CASSRGGAPQHF. As DNA, the CDR3 is TGTGCCAGTAGTCGTGGCGGGGCGCCCCAGCATTTT.

The chain's CDR3 is CASSRTAYGYTF. The CDR3 DNA reads TGTGCCAGCAGTCGGACAGCATATGGCTACACCTTC. The rearrangement joins TRBV6-5 to TRBJ1-2; perhaps TRBD1 as D (6 bases). Germline V gene lookup returns CDR1 MNHEY and CDR2 SVGAGI. The V end lost 5 bases, the J end lost 5 bases, and 9 bases lay between the germline ends. The CDR3 is 12 amino acids.

The chain has TRBV9 and TRBJ2-1; D ambiguous. Per germline, CDR1 SGDLS and CDR2 YYNGEE. The CDR3 length is 15 residues. Trimming cost V 2 bases and J 0 bases, with 9 bases left between them. As DNA, the CDR3 is TGTGCCAGCAGCGTGGCCCGGAGCTCCTACAATGAGCAGTTCTTC. Amino acids: CASSVARSSYNEQFF.

The rearrangement uses TRBV9 and TRBJ2-7; 10 bases are shared with TRBD1. J gave up 1 base and V 7 bases, and 8 bases lay outside the gene matches. Germline CDR1 SGDLS, CDR2 YYNGEE. The CDR3 contains 15 residues. CDR3 bases: TGTGCCAGCGGAGGGGGGACAGGGGTATCCTACGAGCAGTACTTC. This encodes CASGGGTGVSYEQYF. The full variable domain, in which reference TRBV9 and TRBJ2-7 provide the parts outside the CDR3, is DSGVTQTPKHLITATGQRVTLRCSPRSGDLSVYWYQQSLDQGLQFLIQYYNGEERAKGNILERFSAQQFPDLHSELNLSSLELGDSALYFCASGGGTGVSYEQYFGPGTRLTVT.

The chain carries TRBV7-8 and TRBJ1-2; D uncertain. Germline V gives CDR1 SGHVS, CDR2 FQNEAQ. Trimming cost V 2 bases and J 8 bases, with 15 bases left between them. This CDR3 comprises 14 residues. DNA for the CDR3: TGTGCCAGCAGCTTACGCTCGGTCCCCAGCGGCTACACCTTC. It translates to CASSLRSVPSGYTF.

The chain employs TRBV7-7 and TRBJ2-3, with TRBD2 identical over 8 bases. In germline, CDR1 is SSHAT, CDR2 FNYEAQ (reference sequence). The ends lost 6 bases at V and 0 bases at J; junction bases unmatched: 17. This CDR3 comprises 19 residues. The CDR3 here is CASSLRTAGGGPSTDTQYF. CDR3 bases: TGTGCCAGCAGTTTAAGGACGGCGGGAGGTGGGCCGAGCACAGATACGCAGTATTTT.

This chain uses TRBV9 with TRBJ2-1; D remains unclear. V dropped 4 bases and J dropped 0 bases, with 14 bases sitting between them. Germline-derived CDR1 and CDR2 are SGDLS and YYNGEE. This CDR3 has 16 amino acids. The CDR3 DNA is TGTGCCAGCAGCCCTCTCGGCGGAAGCTCCTACAATGAGCAGTTCTTC. It codes for CASSPLGGSSYNEQFF.

The CDR3 region is CAGLRQGTDTQYF. CDR3 coding DNA: TGTGCCGGCCTCCGACAGGGTACAGATACGCAGTATTTT. The chain couples TRBV6-5 to TRBJ2-3; TRBD1 matches 7 bases. The length of the CDR3 is 13 residues. V shed 11 bases and J 3 bases; nucleotides not matched to a gene: 8. CDR1 and CDR2 from the germline V gene are MNHEY and SVGAGI.

V is TRBV18 and J is TRBJ2-4; TRBD1 agrees at 11 bases. The germline CDR1 and CDR2 sequences are KGHSH and LQKENI. The CDR3 loop spans 14 amino acids. V trimming: 4 bases; J trimming: 6 bases; junction bases outside the gene matches: 2. For the CDR3, the DNA is TGTGCCAGCTCACTGGGACAGGGGGGAAACATTCAGTACTTC. Translating gives CASSLGQGGNIQYF.

A single count supports this clone. The chain uses TRBV27 and TRBJ1-1; 9 positions match TRBD1. The J segment lost 4 bases and the V segment lost 3 bases, leaving 6 bases of the junction unmatched. The germline CDR1 and CDR2 sequences are MNHEY and SMNVEV (reference sequence). The CDR3 has 15 residues. The CDR3 reads CASSLGQGFSTEAFF. Written as DNA, the CDR3 is TGTGCCAGCAGTTTGGGACAGGGATTTTCCACTGAAGCTTTCTTT.

This chain links TRBV3-1 (or the pseudogene TRBV3-2) with TRBJ2-1; D is undetermined. The CDR3 runs to 17 residues. Germline values: CDR1 LGHDT, CDR2 YNNKEL (reference sequence). Trimming removed 5 bases at V and 0 bases at J, with 17 bases between. DNA for the CDR3: TGTGCCAGCAGCTCTTTCCTTGGATCAAGCTCCTACAATGAGCAGTTCTTC. It yields the protein CASSSFLGSSSYNEQFF.

The V gene is TRBV4-1, the J gene TRBJ1-1, with D perhaps matching TRBD1 (5 bases). The germline gives CDR1 MGHRA, CDR2 YSYEKL. The CDR3 is made up of 15 amino acids. The V and J ends lost 1 base and 3 bases respectively, with 12 bases between them. The CDR3 DNA reads as TGCGCCAGCAGCCAAGGGTGGGGGGGGTACACTGAAGCTTTCTTT. Translating gives CASSQGWGGYTEAFF.

V is TRBV7-2 and J is TRBJ2-1; TRBD2 aligns across 12 bases. V dropped 3 bases and J dropped 0; count of bases not matched to a gene: 6. The CDR3 is made up of 18 amino acids. CDR1 is SGHTA, CDR2 FQGNSA, per germline. CDR3 amino acids: CASSLGLAGLSSYNEQFF. In nucleotides, the CDR3 is TGTGCCAGCAGCTTGGGACTAGCGGGCTTGAGCTCCTACAATGAGCAGTTCTTC.

The V gene is TRBV28, the J gene TRBJ2-3, with 8 bases lining up with TRBD2. Germline loops: CDR1 MDHEN, CDR2 SYDVKM. The CDR3 extends over 15 amino acids. The trim removed 3 bases at V and 3 bases at J, leaving 5 bases unmatched. This chain's CDR3 is CASSLAGGPTDTQYF. The DNA for the CDR3 is TGTGCCAGCAGTTTGGCGGGGGGTCCGACAGATACGCAGTATTTT.